The rows below give T cell receptor beta chains drawn from one sample of a study of blood T cell repertoires in COVID-19. The assay was immunoSEQ multiplex PCR, and TCRdb's table has in-frame clones only and misses some. This table has about 70,000 clones, about 92% appearing once. Sample: peripheral blood. These receptors originate from a man aged 50 to 60 with acute or convalescent COVID-19. Each CDR3 is given with its conserved first and last residue. The order of the fields is V gene, D gene, clone size, J gene, CDR3 protein, CDR3 DNA. The D gene is left open where the match is weak. Clone size appears in some rows only: once, few, many, or a class for an expanded clone.

v_call: TRBV4-1
d_call: -
clone_size: -
j_call: TRBJ1-1
cdr3_aa: CASSQVEGPTEAFF
cdr3_nt: TGCGCCAGCAGCCAAGTGGAGGGGCCCACTGAAGCTTTCTTT

v_call: TRBV5-5
d_call: -
clone_size: -
j_call: TRBJ2-3
cdr3_aa: CASSLSRDSRRTDTQYF
cdr3_nt: TGTGCCAGCAGCTTGAGCCGGGACTCCCGGCGTACAGATACGCAGTATTTT

v_call: TRBV15
d_call: -
clone_size: -
j_call: TRBJ1-5
cdr3_aa: CATSRFGQNQPQHF
cdr3_nt: TGTGCCACCAGCAGGTTTGGCCAAAATCAGCCCCAGCATTTT

v_call: TRBV9
d_call: -
clone_size: once
j_call: TRBJ1-2
cdr3_aa: CASSVGGPVNYGYTF
cdr3_nt: TGTGCCAGCAGCGTAGGGGGCCCGGTAAACTATGGCTACACCTTC

v_call: TRBV27
d_call: TRBD1
clone_size: -
j_call: TRBJ1-4
cdr3_aa: CASTTTGSSNEKLFF
cdr3_nt: TGTGCCAGCACCACGACAGGGAGCTCGAATGAAAAACTGTTTTTT

v_call: TRBV6-1
d_call: -
clone_size: -
j_call: TRBJ1-1
cdr3_aa: CASSDGRERTEAFF
cdr3_nt: TGTGCCAGCAGTGATGGGAGGGAGAGGACTGAAGCTTTCTTT

v_call: TRBV27
d_call: -
clone_size: -
j_call: TRBJ2-6
cdr3_aa: CASSPPHSGANVLTF
cdr3_nt: TGTGCCAGCAGTCCCCCCCACTCTGGGGCCAACGTCCTGACTTTC

v_call: TRBV6-1
d_call: -
clone_size: -
j_call: TRBJ2-1
cdr3_aa: CASSESRAGTYNEQFF
cdr3_nt: TGTGCCAGCAGTGAATCTAGGGCGGGCACCTACAATGAGCAGTTCTTC

v_call: TRBV27
d_call: TRBD1
clone_size: -
j_call: TRBJ1-3
cdr3_aa: CASTGQGKKVNTIYF
cdr3_nt: TGTGCCAGCACCGGACAGGGGAAAAAGGTAAACACCATATATTTT

v_call: TRBV30
d_call: -
clone_size: -
j_call: TRBJ2-6
cdr3_aa: CAWRVFSSGANVLTF
cdr3_nt: TGTGCCTGGAGGGTTTTCAGCTCTGGGGCCAACGTCCTGACTTTC

v_call: TRBV7-9
d_call: -
clone_size: -
j_call: TRBJ2-5
cdr3_aa: CASSFSQAIGETQYF
cdr3_nt: TGTGCCAGCAGCTTTTCCCAAGCGATCGGAGAGACCCAGTACTTC

v_call: TRBV12-5
d_call: TRBD1
clone_size: -
j_call: TRBJ2-2
cdr3_aa: CASGLVLDGQVDTGELFF
cdr3_nt: TGTGCTAGTGGTTTGGTTCTAGATGGACAGGTAGACACCGGGGAGCTGTTTTTT

v_call: TRBV13
d_call: -
clone_size: -
j_call: TRBJ1-2
cdr3_aa: CASSLGGANYGYTF
cdr3_nt: TGTGCCAGCAGCTTAGGGGGAGCTAACTATGGCTACACCTTC

v_call: TRBV27
d_call: TRBD1
clone_size: -
j_call: TRBJ1-1
cdr3_aa: CASSLSRRGVTEAFF
cdr3_nt: TGTGCCAGCAGTTTATCTCGCAGGGGGGTCACTGAAGCTTTCTTT

v_call: TRBV18
d_call: -
clone_size: -
j_call: TRBJ2-1
cdr3_aa: CASSPGRNNEQFF
cdr3_nt: TGTGCCAGCTCACCTGGCAGAAACAATGAGCAGTTCTTC

v_call: TRBV27
d_call: -
clone_size: -
j_call: TRBJ1-1
cdr3_aa: CASRTLWGNTEAFF
cdr3_nt: TGTGCCAGCAGGACCCTTTGGGGCAACACTGAAGCTTTCTTT

v_call: TRBV3-1/TRBV3-2
d_call: TRBD2
clone_size: once
j_call: TRBJ2-5
cdr3_aa: CASSPLAGGQETQYF
cdr3_nt: TGTGCCAGCAGTCCCCTAGCGGGGGGGCAAGAGACCCAGTACTTC

v_call: TRBV7-2
d_call: TRBD1
clone_size: -
j_call: TRBJ1-2
cdr3_aa: CASSGGQNNYGYTF
cdr3_nt: TGTGCCAGCAGCGGGGGACAGAATAACTATGGCTACACCTTC

v_call: TRBV5-1
d_call: -
clone_size: -
j_call: TRBJ1-2
cdr3_aa: CASSRPDLRADGYTF
cdr3_nt: TGCGCCAGCAGCCGTCCGGACCTGAGGGCGGATGGCTACACCTTC

v_call: TRBV29-1
d_call: TRBD1
clone_size: -
j_call: TRBJ2-7
cdr3_aa: CSVARDRVYEQYF
cdr3_nt: TGCAGCGTCGCTAGGGACAGGGTATACGAGCAGTACTTC

v_call: TRBV7-7
d_call: -
clone_size: -
j_call: TRBJ2-5
cdr3_aa: CASSSKISRQETQYF
cdr3_nt: TGTGCCAGCAGCTCCAAGATCTCCCGGCAAGAGACCCAGTACTTC

v_call: TRBV15
d_call: TRBD1
clone_size: -
j_call: TRBJ1-3
cdr3_aa: CATSTRTGYSGNTIYF
cdr3_nt: TGTGCCACCAGCACCCGGACAGGGTACTCCGGAAACACCATATATTTT

v_call: TRBV9
d_call: -
clone_size: once
j_call: TRBJ1-3
cdr3_aa: CASSRGGAGNTIYF
cdr3_nt: TGTGCCAGCAGCCGGGGAGGGGCTGGAAACACCATATATTTT

v_call: TRBV15
d_call: -
clone_size: once
j_call: TRBJ2-6
cdr3_aa: CATSRDFSGANVLTF
cdr3_nt: TGTGCCACCAGCAGGGACTTCTCTGGGGCCAACGTCCTGACTTTC

v_call: TRBV28
d_call: -
clone_size: -
j_call: TRBJ2-2
cdr3_aa: CASRHYKNTGELFF
cdr3_nt: TGTGCCAGCAGACATTACAAGAACACCGGGGAGCTGTTTTTT

v_call: TRBV4-1
d_call: -
clone_size: few
j_call: TRBJ1-6
cdr3_aa: CASSQDAGAGSPLHF
cdr3_nt: TGCGCCAGCAGCCAAGATGCAGGGGCGGGTTCACCCCTCCACTTT

v_call: TRBV4-1
d_call: TRBD1
clone_size: -
j_call: TRBJ1-4
cdr3_aa: CASSQEGQPYRNEKLFF
cdr3_nt: TGCGCCAGCAGCCAAGAGGGACAGCCTTACCGGAATGAAAAACTGTTTTTT

v_call: TRBV6-6
d_call: -
clone_size: -
j_call: TRBJ2-4
cdr3_aa: CASSSNRNIQYF
cdr3_nt: TGTGCCAGCAGTTCTAACAGAAACATTCAGTACTTC

v_call: TRBV28
d_call: TRBD2
clone_size: once
j_call: TRBJ2-3
cdr3_aa: CASSFSGLAGTDTQYF
cdr3_nt: TGTGCCAGCAGTTTCTCGGGACTAGCGGGAACAGATACGCAGTATTTT

v_call: TRBV18
d_call: -
clone_size: -
j_call: TRBJ2-2
cdr3_aa: CASSPGGTGELFF
cdr3_nt: TGTGCCAGCTCGCCCGGGGGCACCGGGGAGCTGTTTTTT

v_call: TRBV20-1
d_call: -
clone_size: -
j_call: TRBJ1-1
cdr3_aa: CSARAGSEAFF
cdr3_nt: TGCAGTGCTAGAGCTGGGAGTGAAGCTTTCTTT

v_call: TRBV25-1
d_call: TRBD2
clone_size: -
j_call: TRBJ2-3
cdr3_aa: CASSEYNGRTDTQYF
cdr3_nt: TGTGCCAGCAGTGAATACAACGGGAGGACAGATACGCAGTATTTT

v_call: TRBV7-8
d_call: -
clone_size: -
j_call: TRBJ1-4
cdr3_aa: CASSLLSTNEKLFF
cdr3_nt: TGTGCCAGCAGCTTACTTTCAACTAATGAAAAACTGTTTTTT

v_call: TRBV7-6
d_call: TRBD1
clone_size: few
j_call: TRBJ2-5
cdr3_aa: CASSLVGLDRGETQYF
cdr3_nt: TGTGCCAGCAGCTTAGTAGGGCTAGACAGGGGAGAGACCCAGTACTTC

v_call: TRBV28
d_call: TRBD1
clone_size: -
j_call: TRBJ1-1
cdr3_aa: CASSLRGRNTEAFF
cdr3_nt: TGTGCCAGCAGTTTAAGGGGGCGGAACACTGAAGCTTTCTTT

v_call: TRBV28
d_call: -
clone_size: -
j_call: TRBJ2-7
cdr3_aa: CASRTAGRAYEQYF
cdr3_nt: TGTGCCAGCAGGACTGCCGGGAGAGCCTACGAGCAGTACTTC

v_call: TRBV7-2
d_call: -
clone_size: once
j_call: TRBJ1-5
cdr3_aa: CASSLPGQPQHF
cdr3_nt: TGTGCCAGCAGCTTACCGGGACAGCCCCAGCATTTT

v_call: TRBV27
d_call: -
clone_size: -
j_call: TRBJ1-5
cdr3_aa: CASSYTGGQPQHF
cdr3_nt: TGTGCCAGCAGTTACACGGGGGGACAGCCCCAGCATTTT

v_call: TRBV7-9
d_call: TRBD1
clone_size: -
j_call: TRBJ2-6
cdr3_aa: CASSIWTGSSGANVLTF
cdr3_nt: TGTGCCAGCAGCATATGGACAGGGAGCTCTGGGGCCAACGTCCTGACTTTC

v_call: TRBV2
d_call: TRBD1
clone_size: -
j_call: TRBJ2-1
cdr3_aa: CASSSGTEYNEQFF
cdr3_nt: TGTGCCAGCAGTTCCGGGACAGAGTACAATGAGCAGTTCTTC

v_call: TRBV18
d_call: TRBD1
clone_size: -
j_call: TRBJ2-3
cdr3_aa: CASARTGSNTDTQYF
cdr3_nt: TGTGCCAGCGCGCGGACAGGGAGTAACACAGATACGCAGTATTTT

v_call: TRBV18
d_call: -
clone_size: -
j_call: TRBJ2-5
cdr3_aa: CASSEETQYF
cdr3_nt: TGTGCCAGCTCCGAAGAGACCCAGTACTTC

v_call: TRBV7-2
d_call: TRBD1
clone_size: -
j_call: TRBJ1-5
cdr3_aa: CASSLGQGALQPQHF
cdr3_nt: TGTGCCAGCAGCTTAGGACAGGGGGCCCTTCAGCCCCAGCATTTT

v_call: TRBV9
d_call: -
clone_size: -
j_call: TRBJ2-1
cdr3_aa: CASSVATSSWEQFF
cdr3_nt: TGTGCCAGCAGCGTAGCTACTAGTTCCTGGGAGCAGTTCTTC

v_call: TRBV4-3
d_call: TRBD1
clone_size: -
j_call: TRBJ1-5
cdr3_aa: CASSQTFDRGNQPQHF
cdr3_nt: TGCGCCAGCAGCCAAACGTTCGACAGGGGAAATCAGCCCCAGCATTTT

v_call: TRBV7-2
d_call: -
clone_size: -
j_call: TRBJ2-3
cdr3_aa: CASSLRPGGDTQYF
cdr3_nt: TGTGCCAGCAGCTTAAGACCCGGGGGAGATACGCAGTATTTT

v_call: TRBV6-2/TRBV6-3
d_call: -
clone_size: once
j_call: TRBJ1-5
cdr3_aa: CASSYSGSHNQPQHF
cdr3_nt: TGTGCCAGCAGTTATTCGGGGTCTCACAATCAGCCCCAGCATTTT

v_call: TRBV6-5
d_call: -
clone_size: few
j_call: TRBJ1-4
cdr3_aa: CASRDIDEKLFF
cdr3_nt: TGTGCCAGCAGGGACATAGATGAAAAACTGTTTTTT

v_call: TRBV4-1
d_call: TRBD2
clone_size: -
j_call: TRBJ2-3
cdr3_aa: CASSPLAITDTQYF
cdr3_nt: TGCGCCAGCAGCCCACTAGCGATCACAGATACGCAGTATTTT

v_call: TRBV24-1
d_call: TRBD1
clone_size: -
j_call: TRBJ1-2
cdr3_aa: CATSDATGTGAFYTF
cdr3_nt: TGTGCCACCAGTGATGCTACCGGGACAGGGGCTTTCTACACCTTC

v_call: TRBV27
d_call: -
clone_size: -
j_call: TRBJ1-1
cdr3_aa: CASGIRTANTEAFF
cdr3_nt: TGTGCCAGCGGCATCCGAACAGCGAACACTGAAGCTTTCTTT

v_call: TRBV6-2/TRBV6-3
d_call: TRBD1
clone_size: -
j_call: TRBJ2-1
cdr3_aa: CASSHRGRVDEQFF
cdr3_nt: TGTGCCAGCAGTCACAGGGGGCGCGTCGATGAGCAGTTCTTC